Here is one TCR beta chain with its context. This specimen belongs to a study of response to subunit inactivated influenza vaccine. V lost 6 bases to trimming and J lost 7 bases, with 15 bases between them. The CDR3 length is 13 residues. The germline CDR1 and CDR2 sequences are DFQATT and SNEGSKA (reference sequence). TCRdb itself ran the RT-PCR reads through MiXCR, one entry per CDR3 protein. The data hold more than 500,000 distinct CDR3 sequences, with 10% to 12% observed a single time. This same sample was also taken into another study, of T cells expressing NK-cell markers. As that report states: A 5'RACE template switching approach incorporating UMIs was used to make TCR beta cDNA. The leading position in the CD3+CD56-NKG2C+ fraction of a handful of donors also went to these clonotypes.

The specimen comprised PBMCs from blood, sampled on the day of vaccination. The receptor comes from a man between 45 and 60 years old who received an inactivated influenza vaccine. V is TRBV20-1 and J is TRBJ2-2; TRBD2 is a possible D gene (7 bases). CDR3 in DNA: TGCAGTGCAGCGCTCGGGGGGCTCGGGGAGCTGTTTTTT. Amino acid sequence: CSAALGGLGELFF.